This section outlines one T cell receptor beta chain sequence together with its context. Its target is not known. This sample is drawn from a study of OX40 agonist ivuxolimab in advanced cancers. Overall study: Three patients showed partial responses: one hepatocellular carcinoma and two cutaneous melanoma cases. General observations from the study: Among the least clonally expanded were partial responders at 0.1-3.0 mg/kg.

TCRdb's copy holds only in-frame clones and misses some; the assay was immunoSEQ multiplex PCR. In the table there are roughly 76,000 clones, around 85% of which are singletons. Germline V lookup: CDR1 LNHDA, CDR2 SQIVND (reference sequence). V was trimmed by 6 bases and J by 0 bases, leaving 14 bases between them. The CDR3 runs to 15 residues. Peripheral blood came from all dose cohorts at three timepoints. This TCR derives from an adult with an advanced solid tumor such as melanoma, head and neck, liver or kidney cancer. This chain uses TRBV19 with TRBJ2-5, with a tentative D call TRBD1 (5 bases). The specimen was CD4+ or CD8+ T cells sorted from blood, collected in a trial of the OX40 agonist ivuxolimab. DNA for the CDR3: TGTGCCAGTAGCAACAGGCCGACGTACCAAGAGACCCAGTACTTC. Encoded protein: CASSNRPTYQETQYF.